The 12 T cell receptor beta chains reported below all come from one sample, sequenced in a study of blood T cell repertoires in COVID-19 (dated by TCRdb to the early 2020s). Library preparation was by the immunoSEQ multiplex PCR assay. Here the immuneACCESS table is served through TCRdb, limited to in-frame sequences with V and J called. Missing clones are a known gap in these copies; in checked studies unresolved V genes cover under half, and the rest lacks a known reason. This sample comprises approximately 150,000 clones, approximately 88% of them detected only once. The ten most abundant clones make up more than 1.3% of the sample. Specimen: peripheral blood. These receptors were collected from a man aged 60-69 years with acute or convalescent COVID-19.

V is TRBV6-5 and J is TRBJ1-3; D remains ambiguous. Germline V gene data show CDR1 as MNHEY and CDR2 as SVGAGI. V was clipped by 4 bases and J by 4 bases, with 14 bases between them. The CDR3 length is 15 residues. CDR3 in DNA: TGTGCCAGCAGTTTACGGCGGGCGGAGGGAAACACCATATATTTT. Protein: CASSLRRAEGNTIYF.

The chain combines TRBV30 with TRBJ2-2, with D possibly matching TRBD2 (5 bases). Germline V gene data show CDR1 as GTSNPN and CDR2 as SVGIG (reference sequence). Trimming took 0 bases from V and 1 from J, leaving 6 bases between them. This CDR3 comprises 14 residues. For the CDR3, the DNA is TGTGCCTGGAGTGTACTAGTGAACACCGGGGAGCTGTTTTTT. It codes for CAWSVLVNTGELFF.

The gene calls are TRBV5-6 and TRBJ2-1; 8 bases match TRBD1. Germline V lookup: CDR1 SGHDT, CDR2 YYEEEE. Trimming at V came to 1 base and at J to 5 bases, leaving 14 bases not matched to a gene. CDR3 size: 18 residues. CDR3 sequence reads: CASSLWGQEFAGHNEQFF. The CDR3 DNA is TGTGCCAGCAGCTTGTGGGGACAGGAGTTTGCGGGTCACAATGAGCAGTTCTTC.

This clone has only one observation. This sequence joins TRBV7-8 and TRBJ2-2, with 8 bases aligning to TRBD2. With V trimmed by 5 bases and J by 0 bases, 2 bases remained unmatched. The CDR3 runs 15 residues. The germline V gene encodes CDR1 SGHVS and CDR2 FQNEAQ. The CDR3 loop reads CASSGRGANTGELFF. The CDR3, as DNA: TGTGCCAGCAGCGGGCGGGGGGCGAACACCGGGGAGCTGTTTTTT.

V is TRBV19 and J is TRBJ2-4; 8 nucleotides line up with TRBD2. Trimming at V came to 7 bases and at J to 5 bases, leaving 7 bases not matched to a gene. Germline V gene lookup returns CDR1 LNHDA and CDR2 SQIVND (reference sequence). The CDR3 is made up of 14 amino acids. This chain's CDR3 is CASTHGGGQNIQYF. The CDR3 DNA reads TGTGCCAGTACCCACGGGGGGGGCCAAAACATTCAGTACTTC.

The rearrangement links TRBV19 to TRBJ2-1; possibly TRBD2 for D (5 bases). Germline V gene data show CDR1 as LNHDA and CDR2 as SQIVND (reference sequence). CDR3 length: 16 residues. Between the trimmed V and J ends, which lost 3 bases and 0 bases, there was a span of 12 bases. The CDR3 protein is CASSIPSRSSYNEQFF. CDR3 bases: TGTGCCAGTAGTATTCCTAGCCGTAGCTCCTACAATGAGCAGTTCTTC.

This clone was seen once. The gene calls are TRBV5-6 and TRBJ1-6; no reliable D call. Germline V gives CDR1 SGHDT, CDR2 YYEEEE. This CDR3 contains 17 residues. Trimming cost V 4 bases and J 0 bases, with 14 bases left between them. CDR3 loop: CASSITGVSSYNSPLHF. CDR3 sequence (DNA): TGTGCCAGCAGCATAACCGGGGTGAGCTCCTATAATTCACCCCTCCACTTT.

This rearrangement joins TRBV27 to TRBJ2-4, with 7 bases lining up with TRBD2. Germline trimming cut 0 bases from V and 12 bases from J; bases unmatched to any gene: 5. This CDR3 has 13 residues. Per the germline V gene, CDR1 is MNHEY and CDR2 is SMNVEV (reference sequence). Here the CDR3 DNA reads TGTGCCAGCAGTTTATCGGGCAGGGAGGGTCAGTACTTC. Translation: CASSLSGREGQYF.

The V call is TRBV18, the J call TRBJ2-3; D perhaps matches TRBD1 (6 bases). Trimming removed 3 bases at V and 4 bases at J, with 11 bases between. CDR1 KGHSH and CDR2 LQKENI come from the germline V gene. CDR3 length: 14 amino acids. This chain's CDR3 is CASSPRTEADTQYF. CDR3 DNA sequence: TGTGCCAGCTCACCTCGGACAGAAGCAGATACGCAGTATTTT.

The chain carries TRBV10-3 and TRBJ2-7, with a possible D match to TRBD1 (6 bases). The V end was cut by 8 bases, the J end by 3 bases, with 11 bases between. The CDR3 totals 12 residues. Per germline, CDR1 ENHRY and CDR2 SYGVKD. CDR3 residues: CAIGDTNYEQYF. For the CDR3, the DNA is TGTGCCATCGGGGACACCAACTACGAGCAGTACTTC.

This chain uses TRBV11-2 with TRBJ2-1; 7 bases match TRBD2. Looked up from germline, CDR1 is SGHAT and CDR2 is FQNNGV. The J segment lost 3 bases and the V segment lost 0 bases, leaving 2 bases of the junction unmatched. The CDR3 consists of 15 residues. The CDR3 sequence is CASSLDSGRYNEQFF. For the CDR3, the DNA is TGTGCCAGCAGCTTAGATAGCGGGCGCTACAATGAGCAGTTCTTC.

DNA for the CDR3: TGCGCCAGCGCTAGCGCGAGGGCAACAGATACGCAGTATTTT. It codes for CASASARATDTQYF. The chain is built from TRBV5-1 and TRBJ2-3; possible D gene TRBD2, 6 bases. Germline V gene sequence: CDR1 SGHRS, CDR2 YFSETQ. The CDR3 is 14 residues long. The V gene lost 7 bases and the J gene lost 3 bases, with 15 bases spanning the gap.